The 8 T cell receptor beta chains below all came from one sample that was sequenced in a study of blood T cell repertoires in COVID-19. Produced via immunoSEQ multiplex PCR; TCRdb's table is partial and in-frame only. The sample holds 95,000 to 100,000 clones, roughly 90% seen once. What was sequenced was peripheral blood. These receptor sequences come from a human donor with COVID-19, enrolled during active disease. The donor label of this sample is uncertain.

The J gene is TRBJ1-2, the V gene TRBV7-2; TRBD1 is a possible D gene (6 bases). V was shortened by 5 bases and J by 8 bases, with 27 bases between the two germline ends. The CDR3 is made up of 17 amino acids. Germline CDR1 SGHTA, CDR2 FQGNSA. The CDR3 loop reads CASSLLRGVQGSRGYTF. In nucleotides, the CDR3 is TGTGCCAGCAGCCTCCTGAGAGGCGTGCAGGGGAGTCGAGGCTACACCTTC.

This chain uses TRBV5-1 with TRBJ1-6; 11 positions match TRBD1. This CDR3 region has 16 residues. Germline loops: CDR1 SGHRS, CDR2 YFSETQ. V trimming: 0 bases; J trimming: 7 bases; junction bases outside the gene matches: 3. CDR3 in amino acids: CASSLAGTGGNSPLHF. The CDR3 DNA reads TGCGCCAGCAGCTTGGCCGGGACAGGGGGGAATTCACCCCTCCACTTT.

The chain recombines TRBV18 with TRBJ2-7, with 9 bases lining up with TRBD1. The CDR3 is 15 residues long. The germline V gene encodes CDR1 KGHSH and CDR2 LQKENI. J was trimmed by 6 bases and V by 3 bases; bases with no gene match: 9. The CDR3 nucleotides read TGTGCCAGCTCACCCCGGGACAGGGAAAGTGGCGAGCAGTACTTC. It translates to CASSPRDRESGEQYF.

This chain's CDR3 is CASSLGDSSESSNSPLHF. As DNA, the CDR3 is TGCGCCAGCAGCCTGGGGGACTCATCTGAGAGCTCCAATTCACCCCTCCACTTT. The gene calls are TRBV5-1 and TRBJ1-6; weak D call: TRBD1 (5 bases). The CDR3 sequence is 18 residues long. V was cut by 4 bases and J by 7 bases, with 24 bases left in between. CDR1 and CDR2 (germline): SGHRS, YFSETQ.

This clone occurred once. The chain carries TRBV18 and TRBJ1-3; 7 bases align to TRBD1. The CDR3 loop spans 17 amino acids. V trimming: 3 bases; J trimming: 0 bases; junction bases outside the gene matches: 8. Germline V gene sequence: CDR1 KGHSH, CDR2 LQKENI. CDR3 sequence reads: CASSPRTGALSGNTIYF. CDR3 DNA: TGTGCCAGCTCACCGAGGACAGGTGCTCTCTCTGGAAACACCATATATTTT.

This chain uses TRBV6-2 or TRBV6-3 with TRBJ1-2; a weak D match, TRBD1 (6 bases). V dropped 5 bases and J dropped 3 bases, with 16 bases sitting between them. Per the germline V gene, CDR1 is MNHEY and CDR2 is SVGEGT. This CDR3 is built from 15 residues. The CDR3 is CASSKARGKDYGYTF. As DNA, the CDR3 is TGTGCCAGCAGTAAAGCCAGGGGAAAGGACTATGGCTACACCTTC.

The chain links TRBV5-1 to TRBJ2-7; tentatively, D is TRBD1 (6 bases). V lost 2 bases to trimming and J lost 3 bases, with 12 bases between them. The V gene's germline CDR1 is SGHRS and CDR2 YFSETQ. CDR3 length: 14 amino acids. CDR3: CASSFRDKDYEQYF. The CDR3, as DNA: TGCGCCAGCAGCTTTCGGGACAAGGACTACGAGCAGTACTTC.

The chain is built from TRBV11-2 and TRBJ1-5; 9 bases align to TRBD1. This CDR3 contains 15 residues. With 5 bases clipped from V and 5 bases from J, the junction kept 7 bases outside the gene matches. CDR1 and CDR2 (germline): SGHAT, FQNNGV. In nucleotides, the CDR3 is TGTGCCAGCAGCCCGACAGGGGGTCGGGATCAGCCCCAGCATTTT. This sequence encodes CASSPTGGRDQPQHF.